This paragraph reports one T cell receptor beta chain. What antigen it recognizes has not been identified. There are no base qualities to consult, and no much larger clone falls within one base. From a lookup of the germline V gene, CDR1 and CDR2 are MNHEY and SVGAGI. Trimming accounts for 4 bases at V and 2 bases at J, while the number of junction bases matched to no gene is 5. The CDR3 sequence holds 15 residues, the cysteine and phenylalanine included. The sequence is cut down to CDR3 DNA, 45 bases in frame from base 1. This sample was included in a study of T cells in localized non-small cell lung cancer (dated by TCRdb to about 2020). Background on the whole study: The study analyzed T cell repertoires of hundreds of early-stage NSCLC patients, comparing tumors and uninvolved tumor-adjacent lungs. The cohort consisted of roughly 240 treatment-naive NSCLC patients whose localized lung tumors had been resected. The mean age of the NSCLC patients was 60 to 85 years, with 120 to 150 men and 95 to 110 women. Here is what the overall study found, with its caveats: Since the design was exploratory, TCR variables were selected using unadjusted p-values with no false-discovery rate correction. Higher blood T cell density associated with longer overall survival, while higher adjacent-lung clonality associated with shorter survival. Uninvolved tumor-adjacent lung showed the highest T cell clonality, higher than tumor, which suggests more focused antigenic responses in the uninvolved tumor-adjacent lung. Of the top 100 tumor clones, a median of approximately 60 were detected in paired uninvolved adjacent lung; over 25 were also among that lung's top 100. Multi-region tumor sequencing was not performed, so intratumor heterogeneity could not be excluded.

The immunoSEQ Assay was used to sequence TCR beta CDR3 regions from DNA. As for the original processing: T cell density was computed as TCR beta template counts normalized to usable DNA estimated by amplifying housekeeping genes. The preseqR package was used to estimate richness by extrapolating to 400,000 templates for PBMC samples and to 120,000 templates for tissue samples. Clonality was defined as one minus Pielou's evenness. Tissue-enriched TCRs were identified by differential abundance testing using productive amino-acid clonotypes, minimum total count 5 and alpha 0.1. Repertoire overlap between compartments was quantified with the Jaccard Index and Morisita Overlap Index. GLIPH clustered TCR beta CDR3s with public tetramer-defined viral CDR3s; viral motifs required at least three viral sequences plus V-gene enrichment. Sourced from immuneACCESS, this table was stored by TCRdb with only in-frame sequences that have V and J called. A share of the clones is absent; for the studies checked, an unresolved V gene accounts for under half, and the remainder has no known explanation. That table gives V, J and clone size, and the DNA gave D and trimming. In all, the sample holds approximately 35,000 clones, and 92% of those were seen once. Around 2.1% of the sample rests with the top ten.

At diagnosis, peripheral blood, uninvolved tumor-adjacent lung and tumor were collected and were preserved as a mix of fresh-frozen and FFPE material. For TCR repertoire profiling, the blood samples were analyzed as peripheral blood mononuclear cells. The clonotype comes from a female donor of 60 years or more with stage I lung adenocarcinoma. The sequences come from peripheral blood, collected before any cancer treatment. The sequence links TRBV6-5 to TRBJ2-3; 8 bases in between match TRBD2. Here the CDR3 is given as CASSWEAGDTDTQYF. Read as DNA, the sequence is TGTGCCAGCAGTTGGGAAGCGGGGGACACAGATACGCAGTATTTT.